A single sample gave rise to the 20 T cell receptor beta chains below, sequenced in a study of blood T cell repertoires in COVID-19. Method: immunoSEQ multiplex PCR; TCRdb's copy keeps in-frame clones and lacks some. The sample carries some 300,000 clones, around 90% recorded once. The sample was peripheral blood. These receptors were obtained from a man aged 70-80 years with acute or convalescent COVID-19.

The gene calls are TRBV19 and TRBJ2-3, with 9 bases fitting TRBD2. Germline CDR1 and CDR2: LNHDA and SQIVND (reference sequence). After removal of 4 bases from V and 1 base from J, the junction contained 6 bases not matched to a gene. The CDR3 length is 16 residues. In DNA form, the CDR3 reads TGTGCCAGTAGTACCTCTAGCGGGGTGGGCACAGATACGCAGTATTTT. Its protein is CASSTSSGVGTDTQYF.

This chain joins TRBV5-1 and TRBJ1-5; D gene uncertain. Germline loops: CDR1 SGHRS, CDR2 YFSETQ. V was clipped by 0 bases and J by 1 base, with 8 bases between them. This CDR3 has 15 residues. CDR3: CASSLAGGSNQPQHF. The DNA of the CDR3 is TGCGCCAGCAGCTTGGCGGGAGGGAGCAATCAGCCCCAGCATTTT.

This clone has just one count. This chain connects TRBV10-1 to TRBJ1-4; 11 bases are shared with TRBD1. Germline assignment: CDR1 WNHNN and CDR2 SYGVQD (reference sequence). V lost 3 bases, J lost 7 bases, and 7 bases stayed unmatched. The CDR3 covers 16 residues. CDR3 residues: CASSELPGQGGEKLFF. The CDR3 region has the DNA TGCGCCAGCAGTGAATTACCGGGACAGGGGGGTGAAAAACTGTTTTTT.

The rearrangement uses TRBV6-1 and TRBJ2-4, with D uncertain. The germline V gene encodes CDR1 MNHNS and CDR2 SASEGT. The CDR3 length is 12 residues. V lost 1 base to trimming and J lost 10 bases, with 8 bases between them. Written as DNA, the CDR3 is TGTGCCAGCAGTGAAGTCCTCGGGATTCAGTACTTC. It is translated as CASSEVLGIQYF.

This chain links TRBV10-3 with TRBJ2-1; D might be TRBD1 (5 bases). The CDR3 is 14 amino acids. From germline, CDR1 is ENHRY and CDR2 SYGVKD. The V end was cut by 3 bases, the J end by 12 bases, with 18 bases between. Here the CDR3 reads CAISEGSVGRWQFF. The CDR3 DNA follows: TGTGCCATCAGTGAAGGTTCGGTGGGGCGTTGGCAGTTCTTC.

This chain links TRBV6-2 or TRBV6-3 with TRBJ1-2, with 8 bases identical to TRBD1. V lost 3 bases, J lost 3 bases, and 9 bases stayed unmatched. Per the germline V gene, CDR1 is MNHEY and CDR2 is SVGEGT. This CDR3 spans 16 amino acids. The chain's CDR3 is CASSYRGKTGDYGYTF. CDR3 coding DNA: TGTGCCAGCAGTTATCGCGGGAAGACAGGGGACTATGGCTACACCTTC.

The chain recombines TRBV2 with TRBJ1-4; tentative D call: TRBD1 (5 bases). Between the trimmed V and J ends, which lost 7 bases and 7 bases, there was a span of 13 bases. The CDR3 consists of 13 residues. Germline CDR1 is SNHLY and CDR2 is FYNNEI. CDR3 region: CASIRGLGEKLFF. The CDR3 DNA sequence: TGTGCCAGCATAAGGGGTCTGGGTGAAAAACTGTTTTTT.

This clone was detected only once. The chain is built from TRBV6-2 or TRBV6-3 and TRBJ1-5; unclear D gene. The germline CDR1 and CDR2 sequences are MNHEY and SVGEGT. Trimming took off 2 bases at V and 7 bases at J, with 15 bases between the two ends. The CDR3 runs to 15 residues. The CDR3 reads CASSYGRWSYQPQHF. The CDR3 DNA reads TGTGCCAGCAGTTACGGAAGGTGGAGCTACCAGCCCCAGCATTTT.

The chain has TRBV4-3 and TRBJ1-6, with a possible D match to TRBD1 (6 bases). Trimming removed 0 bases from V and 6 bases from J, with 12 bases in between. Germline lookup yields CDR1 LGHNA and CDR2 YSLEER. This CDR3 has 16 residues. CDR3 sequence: CASSQEGGGFNSPLHF. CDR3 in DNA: TGCGCCAGCAGCCAAGAGGGAGGGGGTTTTAATTCACCCCTCCACTTT.

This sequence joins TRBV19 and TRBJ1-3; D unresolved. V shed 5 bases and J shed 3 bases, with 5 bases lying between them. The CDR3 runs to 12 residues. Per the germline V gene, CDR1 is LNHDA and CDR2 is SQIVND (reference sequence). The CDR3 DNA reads TGTGCCAGTAGTCCCAATGGAAACACCATATATTTT. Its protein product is CASSPNGNTIYF.

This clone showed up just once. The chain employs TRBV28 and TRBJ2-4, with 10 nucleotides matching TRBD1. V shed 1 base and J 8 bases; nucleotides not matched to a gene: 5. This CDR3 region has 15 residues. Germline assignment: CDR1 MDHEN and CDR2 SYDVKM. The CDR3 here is CASSLSDRGRDIQYF. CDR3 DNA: TGTGCCAGCAGTTTATCGGACAGGGGGAGAGACATTCAGTACTTC.

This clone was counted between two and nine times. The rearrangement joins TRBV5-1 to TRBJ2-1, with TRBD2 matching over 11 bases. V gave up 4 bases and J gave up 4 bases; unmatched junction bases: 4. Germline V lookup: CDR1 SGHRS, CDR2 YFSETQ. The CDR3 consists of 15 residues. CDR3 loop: CASSAGLAEYNEQFF. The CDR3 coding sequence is TGCGCCAGCAGCGCGGGACTAGCGGAGTACAATGAGCAGTTCTTC. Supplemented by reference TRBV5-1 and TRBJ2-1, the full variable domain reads KAGVTQTPRYLIKTRGQQVTLSCSPISGHRSVSWYQQTPGQGLQFLFEYFSETQRNKGNFPGRFSGRQFSNSRSEMNVSTLELGDSALYLCASSAGLAEYNEQFFGPGTRLTVL.

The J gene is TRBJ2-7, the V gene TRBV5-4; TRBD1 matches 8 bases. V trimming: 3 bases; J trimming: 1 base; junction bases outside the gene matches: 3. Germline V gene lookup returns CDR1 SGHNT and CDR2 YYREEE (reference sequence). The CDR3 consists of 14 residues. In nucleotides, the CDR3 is TGTGCCAGCAGCTCCAGGGGGCCGTCCTACGAGCAGTACTTC. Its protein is CASSSRGPSYEQYF.

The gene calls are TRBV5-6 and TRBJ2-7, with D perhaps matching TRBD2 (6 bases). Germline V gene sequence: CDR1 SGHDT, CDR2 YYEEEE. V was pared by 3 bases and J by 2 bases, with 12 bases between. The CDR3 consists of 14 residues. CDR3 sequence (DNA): TGTGCCAGCAGCTGGAGGGACGGAACCTACGAGCAGTACTTC. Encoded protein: CASSWRDGTYEQYF.

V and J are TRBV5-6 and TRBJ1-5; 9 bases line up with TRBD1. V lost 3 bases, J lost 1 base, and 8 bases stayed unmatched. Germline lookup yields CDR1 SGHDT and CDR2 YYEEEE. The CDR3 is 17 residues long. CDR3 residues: CASSWGQGGTSNQPQHF. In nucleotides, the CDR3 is TGTGCCAGCAGCTGGGGACAGGGCGGTACGAGCAATCAGCCCCAGCATTTT.

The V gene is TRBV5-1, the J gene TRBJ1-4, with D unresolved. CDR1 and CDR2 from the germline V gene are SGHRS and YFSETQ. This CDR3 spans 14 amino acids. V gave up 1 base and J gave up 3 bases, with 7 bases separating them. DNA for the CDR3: TGCGCCAGCAGCTTGTTAGCACCTAATGAAAAACTGTTTTTT. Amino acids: CASSLLAPNEKLFF.

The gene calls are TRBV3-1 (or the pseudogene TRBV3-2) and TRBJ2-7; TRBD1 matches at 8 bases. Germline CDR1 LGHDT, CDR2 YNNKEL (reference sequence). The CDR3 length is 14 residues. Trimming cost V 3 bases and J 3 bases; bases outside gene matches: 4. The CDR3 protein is CASSHWDRIYEQYF. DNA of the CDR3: TGTGCCAGCAGCCATTGGGACAGGATCTACGAGCAGTACTTC.

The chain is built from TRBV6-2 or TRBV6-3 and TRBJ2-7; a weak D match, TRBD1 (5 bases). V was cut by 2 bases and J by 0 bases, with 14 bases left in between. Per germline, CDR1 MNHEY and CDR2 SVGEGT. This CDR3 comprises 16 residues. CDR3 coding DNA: TGTGCCAGCAGTTACCCCCTTCAGGGTTACTCCTACGAGCAGTACTTC. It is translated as CASSYPLQGYSYEQYF.

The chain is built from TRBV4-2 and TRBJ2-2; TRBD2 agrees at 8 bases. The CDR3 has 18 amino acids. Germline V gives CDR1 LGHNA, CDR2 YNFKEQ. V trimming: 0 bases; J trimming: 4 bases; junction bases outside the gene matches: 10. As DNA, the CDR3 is TGTGCCAGCAGCCAAGATCCGTTGACTAGCGCGATCACCGGGGAGCTGTTTTTT. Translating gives CASSQDPLTSAITGELFF.

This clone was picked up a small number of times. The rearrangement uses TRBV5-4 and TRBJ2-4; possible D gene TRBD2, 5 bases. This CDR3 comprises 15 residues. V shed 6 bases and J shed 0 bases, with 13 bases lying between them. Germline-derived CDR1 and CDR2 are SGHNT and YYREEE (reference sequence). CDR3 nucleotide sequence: TGTGCCAGCACAGGCGAGGGCGGAGCCAAAAACATTCAGTACTTC. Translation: CASTGEGGAKNIQYF.